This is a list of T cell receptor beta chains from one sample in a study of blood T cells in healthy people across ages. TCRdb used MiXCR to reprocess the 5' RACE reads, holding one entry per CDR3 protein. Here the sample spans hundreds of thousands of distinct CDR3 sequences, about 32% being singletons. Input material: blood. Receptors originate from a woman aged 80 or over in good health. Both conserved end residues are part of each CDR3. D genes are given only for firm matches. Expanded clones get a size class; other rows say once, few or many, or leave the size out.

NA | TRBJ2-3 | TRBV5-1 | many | CASSSTQSDTQYF | TGCGCCAGCAGCTCCACCCAGTCAGATACGCAGTATTTT
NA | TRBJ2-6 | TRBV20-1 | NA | CSALSGAGANVLTF | TGCAGTGCTCTTTCGGGGGCGGGGGCCAACGTCCTGACTTTC
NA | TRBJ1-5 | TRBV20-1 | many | CSARDGRVSNQPQHF | TGCAGTGCTAGAGATGGAAGGGTTAGCAATCAGCCCCAGCATTTT
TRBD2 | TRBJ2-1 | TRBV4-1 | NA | CASSQLLPGTSEKYNEQFF | TGCGCCAGCAGCCAACTACTACCCGGGACTAGCGAGAAATACAATGAGCAGTTCTTC
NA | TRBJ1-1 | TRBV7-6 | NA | CASSLSRAEGAEAFF | TGTGCCAGCAGCTTAAGCCGTGCGGAAGGGGCTGAAGCTTTCTTT
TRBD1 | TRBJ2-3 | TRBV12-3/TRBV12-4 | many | CASSLALGQGETDTQYF | TGTGCCAGCAGTTTGGCTCTGGGACAGGGTGAAACAGATACGCAGTATTTT
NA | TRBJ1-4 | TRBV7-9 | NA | CASSLTGAREEKLFF | TGTGCCAGCAGCTTAACCGGGGCAAGGGAGGAAAAACTGTTTTTT
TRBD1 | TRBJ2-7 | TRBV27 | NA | CASSRQTGDYEQYF | TGTGCCAGCAGCCGCCAGACAGGGGACTACGAGCAGTACTTC
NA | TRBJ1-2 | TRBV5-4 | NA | CASSSGGSYGYTF | TGTGCCAGCAGCTCCGGGGGGTCCTATGGCTACACCTTC
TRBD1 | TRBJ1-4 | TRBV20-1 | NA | CSARLPGTGAEKLFF | TGCAGTGCTAGGCTGCCCGGGACAGGGGCAGAAAAACTGTTTTTT
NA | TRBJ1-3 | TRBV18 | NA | CASSPRSRGDTIYF | TGTGCCAGCTCACCAAGATCGCGAGGGGACACCATATATTTT
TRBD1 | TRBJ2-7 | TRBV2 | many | CASRMDRGDSYEQYF | TGTGCCAGCAGGATGGACAGGGGCGACTCCTACGAGCAGTACTTC
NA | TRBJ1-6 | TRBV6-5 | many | CASSYGGHSPLHF | TGTGCCAGCAGTTACGGGGGCCATTCACCCCTCCACTTT
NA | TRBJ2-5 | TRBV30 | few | CACRQQETQYF | TGTGCCTGCCGACAGCAAGAGACCCAGTACTTC
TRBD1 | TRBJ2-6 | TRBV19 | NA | CTSSIWDSSGANVLTF | TGTACCAGTAGTATCTGGGACAGCTCTGGGGCCAACGTCCTGACTTTC
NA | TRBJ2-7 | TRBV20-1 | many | CSASSGESYEQYF | TGCAGTGCTAGTTCAGGGGAGTCCTACGAGCAGTACTTC
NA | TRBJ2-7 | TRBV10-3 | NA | CAISESWEGVSSYEQYF | TGTGCCATCAGTGAGTCGTGGGAGGGGGTCAGCTCCTACGAGCAGTACTTC
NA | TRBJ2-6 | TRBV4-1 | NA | CASSQAGASGANVLTF | TGCGCCAGCAGCCAAGCGGGAGCATCTGGGGCCAACGTCCTGACTTTC
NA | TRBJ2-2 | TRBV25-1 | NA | CASSSYAVNTGELFF | TGTGCCAGCAGTTCCTACGCCGTCAACACCGGGGAGCTGTTTTTT
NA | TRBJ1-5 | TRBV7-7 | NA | CASSMGQGQPQHF | TGTGCCAGCAGCATGGGGCAGGGGCAGCCCCAGCATTTT
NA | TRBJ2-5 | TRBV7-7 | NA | CASSYGVMRGETQYF | TGTGCCAGCAGCTACGGGGTAATGCGGGGAGAGACCCAGTACTTC
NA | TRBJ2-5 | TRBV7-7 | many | CASSQAGQFQETQYF | TGTGCCAGCAGCCAGGCGGGACAGTTCCAAGAGACCCAGTACTTC
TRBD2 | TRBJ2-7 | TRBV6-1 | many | CASSSSSGGADEQYF | TGTGCCAGCAGCTCCTCTAGCGGGGGGGCGGACGAGCAGTACTTC
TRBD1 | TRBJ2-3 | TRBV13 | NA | CASSVGLGQGIDTQYF | TGTGCCAGCAGTGTGGGCTTGGGACAGGGAATAGATACGCAGTATTTT
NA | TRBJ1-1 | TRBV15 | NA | CATSRDRSGGRKAFF | TGTGCCACCAGCAGAGATCGAAGCGGGGGACGGAAAGCTTTCTTT
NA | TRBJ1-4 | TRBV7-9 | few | CASSPSELLNEKLFF | TGTGCCAGCAGCCCCAGCGAACTTCTTAATGAAAAACTGTTTTTT
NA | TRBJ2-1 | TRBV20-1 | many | CSTPSATYNEQFF | TGCAGTACCCCCTCGGCTACCTACAATGAGCAGTTCTTC
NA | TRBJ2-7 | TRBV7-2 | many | CASSLVGQDPSYEQYF | TGTGCCAGCAGCTTAGTCGGTCAGGATCCCTCCTACGAGCAGTACTTC
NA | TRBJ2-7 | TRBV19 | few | CASSINSLSSYEQYF | TGTGCCAGTAGTATCAACAGCCTAAGCTCCTACGAGCAGTACTTC
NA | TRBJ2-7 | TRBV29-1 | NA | CSVVPSGRGTYEQYF | TGCAGCGTTGTTCCTTCCGGACGGGGCACCTACGAGCAGTACTTC
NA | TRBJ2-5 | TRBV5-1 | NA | CASSLGTAKREQYF | TGCGCCAGCAGCTTGGGGACAGCAAAGAGAGAGCAGTACTTC
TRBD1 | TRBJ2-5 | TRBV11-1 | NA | CASGLRSGGQGGPGGQETQYF | TGTGCCAGCGGCTTAAGGTCCGGAGGACAGGGCGGTCCCGGCGGGCAAGAGACCCAGTACTTC
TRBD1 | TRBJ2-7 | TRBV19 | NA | CASSFGQGVSNEQYF | TGTGCCAGTAGTTTCGGACAGGGTGTTTCGAATGAGCAGTACTTC
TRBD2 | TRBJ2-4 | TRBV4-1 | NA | CASSQEAGTLAKNIQYF | TGCGCCAGCAGCCAAGAAGCGGGAACCTTAGCCAAAAACATTCAGTACTTC
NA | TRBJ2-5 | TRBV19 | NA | CASSIDRETQYF | TGTGCCAGTAGTATAGATCGGGAGACCCAGTACTTC
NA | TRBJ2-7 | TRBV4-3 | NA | CASSRQRTGGYEQYF | TGCGCCAGCAGCCGGCAGCGGACCGGGGGCTACGAGCAGTACTTC
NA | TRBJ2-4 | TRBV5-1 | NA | CASSPGEAKNIQYF | TGCGCCAGCAGCCCCGGGGAGGCCAAAAACATTCAGTACTTC
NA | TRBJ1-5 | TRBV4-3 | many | CASSQVKNGPQHF | TGCGCCAGCAGCCAAGTAAAGAACGGGCCCCAGCATTTT
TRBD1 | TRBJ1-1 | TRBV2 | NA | CASRKDRGRGAFF | TGTGCCAGCAGAAAGGACAGGGGGCGAGGAGCTTTCTTT
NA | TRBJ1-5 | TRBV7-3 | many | CASSLRGGSNQPQHF | TGTGCCAGCAGCTTGAGGGGTGGAAGCAATCAGCCCCAGCATTTT
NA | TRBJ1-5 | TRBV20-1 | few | CSARGTSGLYNQPQHF | TGCAGTGCTAGAGGGACGTCGGGATTATACAATCAGCCCCAGCATTTT
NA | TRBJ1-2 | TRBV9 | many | CASSVDPGQGGYTF | TGTGCCAGCAGCGTAGATCCGGGGCAGGGTGGCTACACCTTC
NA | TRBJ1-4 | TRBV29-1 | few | CSVALAGTEKLFF | TGCAGCGTCGCGCTCGCAGGGACTGAAAAACTGTTTTTT
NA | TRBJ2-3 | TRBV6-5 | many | CASSFGTITDTQYF | TGTGCCAGCAGTTTCGGGACCATTACAGATACGCAGTATTTT
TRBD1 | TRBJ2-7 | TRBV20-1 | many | CSARPPDRDKQYF | TGCAGTGCTAGACCTCCGGACAGGGACAAGCAGTACTTC
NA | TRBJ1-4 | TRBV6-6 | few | CASSDPGWEKLFF | TGTGCCAGCAGTGACCCAGGGTGGGAAAAACTGTTTTTT
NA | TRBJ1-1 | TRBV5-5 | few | CASSLLRAGNTEAFF | TGTGCCAGCAGCTTGTTGAGGGCGGGGAACACTGAAGCTTTCTTT
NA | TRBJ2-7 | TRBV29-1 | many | CSVGDLFYEQYF | TGCAGCGTTGGGGACCTATTCTACGAGCAGTACTTC
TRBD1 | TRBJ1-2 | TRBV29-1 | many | CSVDHQGASDYGYTF | TGCAGCGTTGACCATCAGGGGGCATCCGACTATGGCTACACCTTC
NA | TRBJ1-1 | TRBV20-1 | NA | CSARDYGPAEAFF | TGCAGTGCTAGAGATTACGGCCCGGCTGAAGCTTTCTTT
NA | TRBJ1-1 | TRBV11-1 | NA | CASSFADSTEAFF | TGTGCCAGCAGCTTCGCGGACAGCACTGAAGCTTTCTTT
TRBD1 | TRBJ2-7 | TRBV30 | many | CAWGRQGAYEQYF | TGTGCCTGGGGAAGACAGGGGGCCTACGAGCAGTACTTC
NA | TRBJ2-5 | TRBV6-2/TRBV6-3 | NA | CASSELESGAQYF | TGTGCCAGCAGCGAGTTGGAGTCCGGCGCCCAGTACTTC
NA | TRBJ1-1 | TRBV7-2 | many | CASSFTPNTEAFF | TGTGCCAGCAGCTTTACACCGAACACTGAAGCTTTCTTT
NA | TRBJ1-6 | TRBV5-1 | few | CASSPSGVNSPLHF | TGCGCCAGCAGTCCGTCAGGGGTCAATTCACCCCTCCACTTT
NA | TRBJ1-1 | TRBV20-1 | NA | CNAQKNTEAFF | TGCAATGCTCAGAAGAACACTGAAGCTTTCTTT
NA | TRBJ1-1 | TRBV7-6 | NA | CASSPGVAEAFF | TGTGCCAGCAGCCCGGGGGTCGCTGAAGCTTTCTTT